These 13 T cell receptor beta chains were all obtained from the same sample, sequenced in a study of blood T cells in healthy people across ages. It was with a sample-barcoded 5' primer and a J-beta primer mix that a second PCR of roughly 7 to 11 cycles was run. TCRdb re-called the 5' RACE reads through MiXCR, storing one row per CDR3 protein. The data hold over 600,000 distinct CDR3 sequences, with roughly three fifths observed a single time. Sequencing input: blood. All receptors come from a man in his forties in good health.

The chain recombines TRBV20-1 with TRBJ1-5; D unclear. The CDR3 spans 13 residues. Germline loops: CDR1 DFQATT, CDR2 SNEGSKA (reference sequence). Trimming cost V 0 bases and J 7 bases, with 10 bases left between them. In nucleotides, the CDR3 is TGCAGTGCTAGAGATACTCTCCAGCAGCCCCAGCATTTT. This sequence encodes CSARDTLQQPQHF.

This clonotype has just a few counts. CDR3 DNA: TGTGCCAGCAGCCCCCAAGGGGGAGCTTACGAGCAGTACTTC. This encodes CASSPQGGAYEQYF. V usage is TRBV7-2 and J usage is TRBJ2-4, with D perhaps matching TRBD1 (6 bases). The closer fit of TRBJ2-7 to the DNA end suggests the J call may be wrong. The CDR3 is 14 residues long. Germline V gene sequence: CDR1 SGHTA, CDR2 FQGNSA.

There are a few counts of this clonotype. This chain links TRBV5-1 with TRBJ2-5; D is uncertain. The V and J ends lost 6 bases and 4 bases respectively, with 16 bases between them. The CDR3 has 14 residues. CDR1 is SGHRS, CDR2 YFSETQ, per germline. The CDR3 is CASKDPGTGETQYF. CDR3 coding DNA: TGCGCCAGCAAGGATCCAGGCACGGGAGAGACCCAGTACTTC. The full variable domain, in which reference TRBV5-1 and TRBJ2-5 provide the parts outside the CDR3, is KAGVTQTPRYLIKTRGQQVTLSCSPISGHRSVSWYQQTPGQGLQFLFEYFSETQRNKGNFPGRFSGRQFSNSRSEMNVSTLELGDSALYLCASKDPGTGETQYFGPGTRLLVL.

This clonotype showed up just a few times. The chain recombines TRBV28 with TRBJ2-6; D is tentatively TRBD1 or TRBD2 (5 bases each). The CDR3 is made up of 19 amino acids. Trimming removed 3 bases at V and 2 bases at J, with 20 bases between. Germline-derived CDR1 and CDR2 are MDHEN and SYDVKM. The CDR3: CASSFLMVTLGAGANVLTF. DNA for the CDR3: TGTGCCAGCAGTTTTTTAATGGTGACTCTGGGGGCTGGGGCCAACGTCCTGACTTTC.

V usage is TRBV15 and J usage is TRBJ1-4, with 11 bases fitting TRBD1. Per the germline V gene, CDR1 is LNHNV and CDR2 is YYDKDF (reference sequence). This CDR3 spans 18 amino acids. With 0 bases clipped from V and 7 bases from J, the junction kept 10 bases outside the gene matches. The CDR3 sequence is CATSRDLAQGTGGEKLFF. The CDR3 DNA is TGTGCCACCAGCAGAGATCTGGCACAAGGGACAGGGGGTGAAAAACTGTTTTTT.

The CDR3 spells CASSLARSQSVSYEQYF. CDR3 DNA: TGTGCCAGCAGCTTAGCGCGGTCACAGAGTGTGTCCTACGAGCAGTACTTC. This chain uses TRBV7-2 with TRBJ2-7; no clear D. V was shortened by 0 bases and J by 1 base, with 16 bases between the two germline ends. The CDR3 runs to 17 residues. In germline, CDR1 is SGHTA, CDR2 FQGNSA.

In this sample, this clonotype turned up a few times. V is TRBV20-1 and J is TRBJ2-7; possibly TRBD1 for D (6 bases). The CDR3 contains 15 residues. Germline-derived CDR1 and CDR2 are DFQATT and SNEGSKA (reference sequence). Trimming removed 0 bases from V and 5 bases from J, with 17 bases in between. In DNA, the CDR3 is TGCAGTGCTAGAGAAGAGCGCAGGGGTGGGCACGAGCAGTACTTC. Translated, it gives CSAREERRGGHEQYF.

V and J are TRBV27 and TRBJ2-2, with D possibly being TRBD2 (5 bases). Germline loops: CDR1 MNHEY, CDR2 SMNVEV (reference sequence). V dropped 3 bases and J dropped 2 bases, with 13 bases sitting between them. There are 16 residues in the CDR3. CDR3 residues: CASSFRRHANTGELFF. The CDR3 DNA follows: TGTGCCAGCAGTTTCCGGAGGCACGCAAACACCGGGGAGCTGTTTTTT.

Only a few counts were recorded for this clonotype. This CDR3 reads CSVHGQGAGKNIQYF. The CDR3 nucleotides are TGCAGCGTTCACGGACAGGGGGCTGGCAAAAACATTCAGTACTTC. The V call is TRBV29-1, the J call TRBJ2-4; 11 positions agree with TRBD1. This CDR3 comprises 15 residues. Germline values: CDR1 SQVTM, CDR2 ANQGSEA. With 5 bases clipped from V and 3 bases from J, the junction kept 6 bases outside the gene matches.

The gene calls are TRBV6-5 and TRBJ2-3, with 7 bases aligning to TRBD2. Unmatched junction bases numbered 7, after V lost 0 bases and J lost 4 bases. CDR1 is MNHEY and CDR2 is SVGAGI in the germline V gene. The CDR3 runs to 16 residues. The CDR3 coding sequence is TGTGCCAGCAGTTACTCCTGGGCGGGGGTGGCAGATACGCAGTATTTT. Its translation is CASSYSWAGVADTQYF.

Only a few counts were recorded for this clonotype. The chain carries TRBV9 and TRBJ2-5; TRBD1 might be the D (5 bases). Per the germline V gene, CDR1 is SGDLS and CDR2 is YYNGEE. The CDR3 length is 16 residues. V was pared by 3 bases and J by 0 bases, with 15 bases between. The CDR3 sequence: CASSAETGTNQETQYF. CDR3 DNA: TGTGCCAGCAGCGCCGAAACAGGAACGAACCAAGAGACCCAGTACTTC. Full variable domain (outside the CDR3, taken from reference TRBV9 and TRBJ2-5): DSGVTQTPKHLITATGQRVTLRCSPRSGDLSVYWYQQSLDQGLQFLIQYYNGEERAKGNILERFSAQQFPDLHSELNLSSLELGDSALYFCASSAETGTNQETQYFGPGTRLLVL.

The chain links TRBV10-2 to TRBJ2-7; D possibly corresponds to TRBD1 (5 bases). Germline assignment: CDR1 WSHSY and CDR2 SAAADI. This CDR3 contains 13 residues. Between the trimmed V and J ends, which lost 8 bases and 9 bases, there was a span of 20 bases. The CDR3 loop reads CASGASPNGPQYF. The CDR3 region has the DNA TGCGCCAGCGGGGCCAGCCCAAATGGTCCGCAGTACTTC.

The chain recombines TRBV4-3 with TRBJ2-1, with TRBD1 matching over 8 bases. The CDR3 sequence is 16 residues long. Unmatched junction bases numbered 6, after V lost 2 bases and J lost 3 bases. The V gene's germline CDR1 is LGHNA and CDR2 YSLEER. CDR3 amino acids: CASSQSDRGYYNEQFF. The CDR3 nucleotides read TGCGCCAGCAGCCAATCCGACAGGGGATACTACAATGAGCAGTTCTTC.